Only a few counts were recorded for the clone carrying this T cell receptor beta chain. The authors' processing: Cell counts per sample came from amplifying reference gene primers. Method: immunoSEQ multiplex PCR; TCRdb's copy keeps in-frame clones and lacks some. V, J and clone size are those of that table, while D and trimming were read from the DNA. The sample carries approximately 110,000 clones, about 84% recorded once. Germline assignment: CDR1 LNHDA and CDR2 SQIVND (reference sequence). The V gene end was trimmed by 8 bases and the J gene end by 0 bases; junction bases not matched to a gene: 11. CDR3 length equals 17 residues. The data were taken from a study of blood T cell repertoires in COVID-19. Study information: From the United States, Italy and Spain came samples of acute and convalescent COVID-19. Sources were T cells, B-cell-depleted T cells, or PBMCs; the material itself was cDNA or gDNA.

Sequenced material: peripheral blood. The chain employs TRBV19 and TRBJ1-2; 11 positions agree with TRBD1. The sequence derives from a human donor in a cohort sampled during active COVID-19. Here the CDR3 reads CASVPLDRGLANYGYTF. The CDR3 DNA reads TGTGCCAGTGTACCCCTGGACAGGGGGCTGGCTAACTATGGCTACACCTTC.